Listed below are T cell receptor beta chains from one sample, sequenced in a study of shared clonotypes between healthy human individuals. Here immunoSEQ multiplex PCR was the method, and the copy in TCRdb shows in-frame clones only, minus some. The sample records nearly 1 million clones, over 75% being singletons. Sequences were obtained from memory CD4+ T cells sorted from blood. These receptors came from a man aged 18 to 35 in good health. CDR3s include the opening cysteine and the closing phenylalanine or tryptophan. Each record gives: J gene, V gene, clone size, D gene, CDR3 protein, CDR3 DNA. A D gene is named only where the DNA matches it firmly. Size values are once, few and many counts, or a class for expanded clones, and some rows have none.

TRBJ1-1 TRBV27 NA NA CASSSWGMNTEAFF TGTGCCAGCAGTTCATGGGGGATGAACACTGAAGCTTTCTTT
TRBJ1-1 TRBV5-1 NA NA CASSPGDVNTEAFF TGCGCCAGCAGCCCGGGGGACGTGAACACTGAAGCTTTCTTT
TRBJ2-3 TRBV5-1 NA TRBD2 CASSLEVAGTTDTQYF TGCGCCAGCAGCTTGGAGGTAGCGGGGACAACAGATACGCAGTATTTT
TRBJ2-3 TRBV1 NA NA CTSSRGRTGTDTQYF TGCACCAGCAGCCGCGGGAGAACGGGGACAGATACGCAGTATTTT
TRBJ2-7 TRBV5-1 NA TRBD1 CASSNPQGALYEQYF TGCGCCAGCAGCAACCCGCAGGGGGCGCTGTACGAGCAGTACTTC
TRBJ2-1 TRBV11-3 NA TRBD2 CASSLIASGNFHEQFF TGTGCCAGCAGCTTAATCGCTAGCGGGAACTTTCATGAGCAGTTCTTC
TRBJ2-7 TRBV12-5 NA NA CASGLGAEINYEQYF TGTGCTAGTGGTTTGGGTGCGGAGATTAACTACGAGCAGTACTTC
TRBJ2-3 TRBV10-1 NA NA CASTPQRALTDTQYF TGCGCCAGCACTCCTCAGCGGGCCCTCACAGATACGCAGTATTTT
TRBJ2-1 TRBV7-9 NA NA CASSLGASTPEQFF TGTGCCAGCAGCTTAGGGGCTAGTACACCTGAGCAGTTCTTC
TRBJ2-1 TRBV5-6 NA TRBD2 CASSLRLAGTKIF TGTGCCAGCAGCTTGAGGCTAGCGGGAACGAAGATCTTC
TRBJ2-2 TRBV7-8 NA TRBD2 CASSPSVAGDTGELFF TGTGCCAGCAGCCCGTCGGTGGCGGGAGACACCGGGGAGCTGTTTTTT
TRBJ2-7 TRBV5-6 NA NA CASSLDREYYEQYF TGTGCCAGCAGCTTGGACAGGGAGTACTACGAGCAGTACTTC
TRBJ1-2 TRBV29-1 NA NA CSVEGQGMGGYTF TGCAGCGTTGAGGGGCAAGGGATGGGTGGCTACACCTTC
TRBJ2-5 TRBV10-3 NA NA CAISDRGETQYF TGTGCCATCAGTGATCGTGGGGAGACCCAGTACTTC
TRBJ2-7 TRBV6-6 NA NA CASSRDRVYF TGTGCCAGCAGTCGGGACCGGGTTTACTTC
TRBJ2-1 TRBV5-6 NA TRBD1 CASRRTGGRGEQFF TGTGCCAGCAGGAGGACAGGGGGCCGGGGTGAGCAGTTCTTC
TRBJ2-1 TRBV5-4 NA NA CASSLGNREGEQFF TGTGCCAGCAGCTTGGGGAACAGGGAAGGGGAGCAGTTCTTC
TRBJ2-1 TRBV27 NA NA CASSRQGLADPERVF TGTGCCAGCAGTCGCCAGGGGCTAGCGGATCCCGAAAGAGTCTTC
TRBJ1-5 TRBV7-2 NA NA CASSLTVSNQPQHF TGTGCCAGCAGCTTAACGGTCAGCAATCAGCCCCAGCATTTT
TRBJ1-4 TRBV19 once NA CASSRPGEKLFF TGTGCCAGTAGTAGGCCGGGGGAGAAACTGTTTTTT
TRBJ2-7 TRBV28 once NA CASSPRRQAYEQYF TGTGCCAGCAGTCCCCGGAGACAGGCCTACGAGCAGTACTTC
TRBJ1-1 TRBV7-9 NA NA CASSVVAGTEAFF TGTGCCAGCAGCGTTGTCGCAGGGACTGAAGCTTTCTTT
TRBJ2-5 TRBV7-2 NA NA CASSKRALQETQYF TGTGCCAGCAGCAAACGGGCACTTCAAGAGACCCAGTACTTC
TRBJ1-1 TRBV19 many NA CASRLQVNTEAFF TGTGCCAGTAGGCTACAAGTGAACACTGAAGCTTTCTTT
TRBJ2-2 TRBV6-1 once NA CASSEATANTGELFF TGTGCCAGCAGTGAAGCGACAGCGAACACCGGGGAGCTGTTTTTT
TRBJ1-5 TRBV6-1 NA NA CASSEYGGQPQHF TGTGCCAGCAGTGAATACGGCGGGCAGCCCCAGCATTTT
TRBJ2-1 TRBV18 NA TRBD2 CASSPLGGGSYNEQFF TGTGCCAGCTCACCCCTTGGCGGGGGATCCTACAATGAGCAGTTCTTC
TRBJ2-7 TRBV7-9 NA NA CASSPLYSDSYEQYF TGTGCCAGCAGCCCCTTGTACAGCGACTCCTACGAGCAGTACTTC
TRBJ2-7 TRBV7-7 few TRBD1 CASSLRQGVVEQYF TGTGCTAGCAGCTTAAGGCAGGGGGTTGTCGAGCAGTACTTC
TRBJ2-5 TRBV2 NA NA CASSEGRQAAQYF TGTGCCAGCAGTGAGGGGAGACAGGCGGCCCAGTACTTC
TRBJ1-6 TRBV7-9 NA NA CASSLDRGSPLHF TGTGCCAGCAGCTTGGACCGAGGATCACCCCTCCACTTT
TRBJ2-2 TRBV7-7 once TRBD2 CASGRAEAGELFF TGTGCTAGCGGGAGGGCCGAGGCCGGGGAGCTGTTTTTT
TRBJ2-5 TRBV7-2 NA TRBD1 CASSLGDRGLQETQYF TGTGCCAGCAGCTTAGGAGACAGGGGGCTCCAAGAGACCCAGTACTTC
TRBJ1-1 TRBV10-1 NA TRBD1 CASSEGGAMNTEAFF TGCGCCAGCAGTGAAGGGGGCGCGATGAACACTGAAGCTTTCTTT
TRBJ2-7 TRBV5-8 few NA CASSLGIF TGTGCCAGCAGCTTGGGGATCTTC
TRBJ1-4 TRBV29-1 NA NA CSAISGVNEKLFF TGCAGCGCCATCTCCGGGGTTAATGAAAAACTGTTTTTT
TRBJ1-5 TRBV10-1 NA TRBD1 CASSAKSRQGNNQPQHF TGCGCCAGCAGTGCCAAATCTAGACAGGGGAACAATCAGCCCCAGCATTTT
TRBJ2-3 TRBV30 NA NA CAWTGTGWDTQYF TGTGCCTGGACCGGAACAGGGTGGGATACGCAGTATTTT
TRBJ1-4 TRBV5-1 NA NA CASSWRGEATNEKLFF TGCGCCAGCAGCTGGAGGGGTGAAGCAACTAATGAAAAACTGTTTTTT
TRBJ2-5 TRBV7-9 NA NA CASSLLLDSETQYF TGTGCCAGCAGCTTATTGCTAGACTCCGAGACCCAGTACTTC
TRBJ2-2 TRBV10-1 NA NA CASSESKGTGELFF TGCGCCAGCAGTGAGTCAAAAGGCACCGGGGAGCTGTTTTTT
TRBJ2-5 TRBV7-2 NA TRBD1 CASSYFRQGQETQYF TGTGCCAGCAGCTACTTCCGACAGGGCCAAGAGACCCAGTACTTC
TRBJ1-1 TRBV7-8 NA NA CASSLTDLNTEAFF TGTGCCAGCAGCTTAACGGATCTGAACACTGAAGCTTTCTTT
TRBJ1-4 TRBV5-1 NA NA CASSSQPGTNEKLFF TGCGCCAGCAGCTCCCAACCCGGAACTAATGAAAAACTGTTTTTT
TRBJ2-3 TRBV7-3 NA NA CASSKRGGASTDTQYF TGTGCCAGCAGCAAGCGAGGCGGCGCTAGCACAGATACGCAGTATTTT
TRBJ2-2 TRBV5-6 NA TRBD1 CASSSDRGRTGELFF TGTGCCAGCAGCTCGGACAGGGGACGAACCGGGGAGCTGTTTTTT
TRBJ2-2 TRBV27 NA NA CASSREMTRNTGELFF TGTGCCAGCAGTAGAGAGATGACGAGGAACACCGGGGAGCTGTTTTTT
TRBJ1-4 TRBV5-4 NA NA CASSLKTGPTNEKLFF TGTGCCAGCAGCTTAAAAACGGGACCGACTAATGAAAAACTGTTTTTT
TRBJ1-5 TRBV15 NA NA CATSRASNQPQHF TGTGCCACCAGCAGAGCCAGCAATCAGCCCCAGCATTTT